The sequence of this T cell receptor (beta chain) was determined in a study of CD8+CD57+ T cells in acquired aplastic anemia. Study-level points and caveats: Patients and controls shared nearly 30 CD8+ CDR3 sequences, highly expressed in patients.

In patients chosen for sequencing, flow cytometry had shown CD8+CD57+ cell expansion. The enrolled patients all had severe acquired aplastic anemia. The germline V gene encodes CDR1 LNHNV and CDR2 YYDKDF (reference sequence). The CDR3 extends over 12 amino acids. V gave up 2 bases and J gave up 11 bases, with 11 bases separating them. Details on this clonotype: Its cognate antigen is unknown.

Genomic DNA templated the TCR beta VDJ and CDR3 profiling. One entry per CDR3 protein results from TCRdb running MiXCR on the reads. The sample consists of more than 150,000 distinct CDR3 sequences, roughly half of them appearing once. The chain carries TRBV15 and TRBJ2-3; TRBD1 is a possible D gene (6 bases). The sample was sorted CD4+, CD8+, or CD8+CD57+ T cells (not recorded which) from PBMCs. The TCR originated in a human donor with aplastic anemia. Here the CDR3 DNA reads TGTGCCACCAGCAGAAAACAGGGCGAGCAGTATTTT. Its protein is CATSRKQGEQYF.